Below are 25 T cell receptor beta chains sequenced from a single sample in a study of shared clonotypes between healthy human individuals. Method: immunoSEQ multiplex PCR; TCRdb's copy keeps in-frame clones and lacks some. In the table there are roughly 1.5 million clones, 95% to 99% of which are singletons. Sequencing was performed on naive CD4+ T cells sorted from blood. Sample subset: CD45RA+ positively selected. The receptors originated from a man aged 25 to 45 in good health.

The chain is built from TRBV18 and TRBJ2-2, with 9 bases matching TRBD1. The J segment lost 3 bases and the V segment lost 4 bases, leaving 6 bases of the junction unmatched. Germline CDR1 is KGHSH and CDR2 is LQKENI. The CDR3 runs 16 residues. CDR3 in amino acids: CASSRPGQGDTGELFF. The CDR3 DNA reads as TGTGCCAGCTCACGGCCGGGACAGGGCGACACCGGGGAGCTGTTTTTT.

The chain has TRBV6-1 and TRBJ1-5; a possible D gene is TRBD1 (5 bases). Germline V gives CDR1 MNHNS, CDR2 SASEGT. The V end lost 6 bases, the J end lost 7 bases, and 13 bases lay between the germline ends. The CDR3 spans 13 residues. The CDR3 here is CASSHDSGQPQHF. The CDR3 DNA follows: TGTGCCAGCAGCCACGACAGCGGACAGCCCCAGCATTTT.

This rearrangement joins TRBV18 to TRBJ2-7; TRBD1 is a possible D gene (5 bases). The CDR3 extends over 15 amino acids. V lost 6 bases and J lost 2, with 17 bases in between. CDR1 is KGHSH, CDR2 LQKENI, per germline. The CDR3 DNA sequence: TGTGCCAGCTCCCCCGACAGCTTCCTTCCCTACGAGCAGTACTTC. It yields the protein CASSPDSFLPYEQYF.

The chain has TRBV9 and TRBJ2-7; 11 bases are a match to TRBD2. J gave up 10 bases and V 4 bases, and 16 bases lay outside the gene matches. The CDR3 runs 16 residues. From germline, CDR1 is SGDLS and CDR2 YYNGEE. The DNA of the CDR3 is TGTGCCAGCAGCCCAAACTCCGGGACTAGCGGTTTCCCCCAGTACTTC. This sequence encodes CASSPNSGTSGFPQYF. The whole variable domain, filled in from reference TRBV9 and TRBJ2-7, reads DSGVTQTPKHLITATGQRVTLRCSPRSGDLSVYWYQQSLDQGLQFLIQYYNGEERAKGNILERFSAQQFPDLHSELNLSSLELGDSALYFCASSPNSGTSGFPQYFGPGTRLTVT.

This clone was seen a single time. The chain recombines TRBV18 with TRBJ2-7, with D possibly being TRBD1 or TRBD2 (5 bases each). There are 15 residues in the CDR3. Looked up from germline, CDR1 is KGHSH and CDR2 is LQKENI. V was shortened by 4 bases and J by 0 bases, with 13 bases between the two germline ends. The DNA for the CDR3 is TGTGCCAGCTCACTGGGAGCAGGGCACTCCTACGAGCAGTACTTC. This codes for CASSLGAGHSYEQYF. The full variable domain, in which reference TRBV18 and TRBJ2-7 provide the parts outside the CDR3, is NAGVMQNPRHLVRRRGQEARLRCSPMKGHSHVYWYRQLPEEGLKFMVYLQKENIIDESGMPKERFSAEFPKEGPSILRIQQVVRGDSAAYFCASSLGAGHSYEQYFGPGTRLTVT.

The rearrangement links TRBV10-3 to TRBJ2-2; D is unresolved. Germline CDR1 and CDR2: ENHRY and SYGVKD. The CDR3 is made up of 11 amino acids. V shed 4 bases and J shed 8 bases, with 5 bases lying between them. The CDR3, as DNA: TGTGCCATCAGTGGGGTAGGGGAGCTGTTTTTT. Protein: CAISGVGELFF.

The rearrangement joins TRBV28 to TRBJ1-2, with TRBD1 as a possible D gene (6 bases). The CDR3 consists of 15 residues. Germline-derived CDR1 and CDR2 are MDHEN and SYDVKM. V was clipped by 2 bases and J by 5 bases, with 15 bases between them. CDR3 nucleotides: TGTGCCAGCAGTTTACCCGAGACAGGAATTTATGGCTACACCTTC. It encodes CASSLPETGIYGYTF.

The CDR3 here is CASSFSSSDTQYF. The CDR3 DNA reads as TGTGCCAGCAGCTTCTCGTCCTCAGATACGCAGTATTTT. The chain has TRBV7-2 and TRBJ2-3, with D unclear. This CDR3 has 13 residues. The V gene lost 3 bases and the J gene lost 4 bases, with 8 bases spanning the gap. CDR1 and CDR2 from the germline V gene are SGHTA and FQGNSA.

A word on this clone: At one boundary the junction diverges from the germline segment, which might be a read error. The V gene is TRBV11-3, the J gene TRBJ2-5; D is undetermined. Per germline, CDR1 SGHNT and CDR2 YENEEA. This CDR3 comprises 13 residues. The CDR3 protein is CASSLAFQETQYF. The CDR3 DNA sequence: TGTGCCAGCAGCTTGGCCTTCCAAGAAACCCAGTACTTC.

The gene calls are TRBV18 and TRBJ2-7; 11 bases are shared with TRBD2. V gave up 3 bases and J gave up 2 bases; unmatched junction bases: 12. Germline CDR1 is KGHSH and CDR2 is LQKENI. This CDR3 is 18 amino acids long. CDR3: CASSPTYTGLAGTYEQYF. The CDR3 DNA sequence: TGTGCCAGCTCACCCACATACACCGGACTAGCGGGCACCTACGAGCAGTACTTC.

A remark on this clone: Other DNA sequences of this sample code for an identical CDR3. The chain employs TRBV29-1 and TRBJ1-2; D is ambiguous. The germline CDR1 and CDR2 sequences are SQVTM and ANQGSEA. CDR3 length: 11 residues. The ends were cut back, 3 bases at V and 0 bases at J, with 2 bases in the middle. The CDR3 spells CSVEANYGYTF. In DNA form, the CDR3 reads TGCAGCGTTGAGGCTAACTATGGCTACACCTTC. The full variable domain, completed using reference TRBV29-1 and TRBJ1-2, is SAVISQKPSRDICQRGTSLTIQCQVDSQVTMMFWYRQQPGQSLTLIATANQGSEATYESGFVIDKFPISRPNLTFSTLTVSNMSPEDSSIYLCSVEANYGYTFGSGTRLTVV.

The count of this clone is one. The gene calls are TRBV7-3 and TRBJ1-2; maybe TRBD1 (6 bases). The CDR3 runs to 15 residues. The germline V and J ends were trimmed by 4 bases and 4 bases, with 16 bases remaining between them. The germline CDR1 and CDR2 sequences are SGHTA and FQGTGA. The CDR3, as DNA: TGTGCCAGCAGCTCAACCGGGACATATCTCTATGGCTACACCTTC. Its translation: CASSSTGTYLYGYTF.

The chain links TRBV30 to TRBJ2-4; the match to TRBD1 covers 8 bases. CDR1 is GTSNPN, CDR2 SVGIG, per germline (reference sequence). This CDR3 spans 16 amino acids. V lost 4 bases to trimming and J lost 0 bases; unmatched junction nucleotides: 8. In DNA, the CDR3 is TGTGCCTGGAAACCCGACAGGGGACTAGCCAAAAACATTCAGTACTTC. It yields the protein CAWKPDRGLAKNIQYF.

V gene TRBV9 combines with J gene TRBJ2-1; no definite D call. CDR1 is SGDLS, CDR2 YYNGEE, per germline. V lost 4 bases and J lost 1, with 12 bases in between. This CDR3 region has 15 residues. CDR3 in DNA: TGTGCCAGCAGCAGGGAAGGAGATTCCTACAATGAGCAGTTCTTC. This sequence encodes CASSREGDSYNEQFF.

J is TRBJ1-2 and V is TRBV19; D not resolved. This CDR3 is built from 13 residues. V was pared by 4 bases and J by 1 base, with 7 bases between. CDR1 is LNHDA and CDR2 is SQIVND in the germline V gene (reference sequence). CDR3 loop: CASSTQLNYGYTF. The CDR3 nucleotides are TGTGCCAGTAGTACCCAGCTTAACTATGGCTACACCTTC. Full variable domain (outside the CDR3, taken from reference TRBV19 and TRBJ1-2): DGGITQSPKYLFRKEGQNVTLSCEQNLNHDAMYWYRQDPGQGLRLIYYSQIVNDFQKGDIAEGYSVSREKKESFPLTVTSAQKNPTAFYLCASSTQLNYGYTFGSGTRLTVV.

As DNA, the CDR3 is TGTGCCAGCACCTTGGGGGGAGCGAACACTGAAGCTTTCTTT. Translating it yields CASTLGGANTEAFF. The chain employs TRBV28 and TRBJ1-1; possibly TRBD1 for D (5 bases). Trimming left V 7 bases short and J 1 base short, with 13 bases between. Germline V CDR1 and CDR2: MDHEN, SYDVKM. The CDR3 extends over 14 amino acids.

This chain uses TRBV27 with TRBJ1-2, with unresolved D. Germline CDR1 and CDR2: MNHEY and SMNVEV (reference sequence). Trimming took 5 bases from V and 0 from J, leaving 13 bases between them. This CDR3 region has 15 residues. CDR3 nucleotide sequence: TGTGCCAGCAGTATGTCAGGATTACCTAACTATGGCTACACCTTC. Its translation is CASSMSGLPNYGYTF.

This chain links TRBV28 with TRBJ1-5, with D unresolved. Trimming cost V 11 bases and J 6 bases, with 14 bases left between them. The length of the CDR3 is 12 residues. The germline gives CDR1 MDHEN, CDR2 SYDVKM. For the CDR3, the DNA is TGTGCCCTCAGCAATCCCGGTCAGCCCCAGCATTTT. The encoded protein is CALSNPGQPQHF. Filled out from reference TRBV28 and TRBJ1-5, the complete variable domain reads DVKVTQSSRYLVKRTGEKVFLECVQDMDHENMFWYRQDPGLGLRLIYFSYDVKMKEKGDIPEGYSVSREKKERFSLILESASTNQTSMYLCALSNPGQPQHFGDGTRLSIL.

The chain carries TRBV6-1 and TRBJ2-1; D is possibly TRBD2 (5 bases). The CDR3 length is 17 residues. Trimming removed 4 bases from V and 0 bases from J, with 16 bases in between. CDR1 is MNHNS, CDR2 SASEGT, per germline. CDR3 coding DNA: TGTGCCAGCAGTGCCCCTGGCGGGCTCCGCTCCTACAATGAGCAGTTCTTC. Translating it yields CASSAPGGLRSYNEQFF.

This rearrangement joins TRBV9 to TRBJ2-1, with D tentatively TRBD1 (7 bases). Germline assignment: CDR1 SGDLS and CDR2 YYNGEE. The V gene lost 0 bases and the J gene lost 7 bases, with 20 bases spanning the gap. The CDR3 consists of 17 residues. In DNA, the CDR3 is TGTGCCAGCAGCGTAGGGTCAGGGACAGTGCGGGGAAATGAGCAGTTCTTC. The encoded protein is CASSVGSGTVRGNEQFF. Variable domain in full (rest from reference TRBV9 and TRBJ2-1): DSGVTQTPKHLITATGQRVTLRCSPRSGDLSVYWYQQSLDQGLQFLIQYYNGEERAKGNILERFSAQQFPDLHSELNLSSLELGDSALYFCASSVGSGTVRGNEQFFGPGTRLTVL.

The rearrangement uses TRBV6-1 and TRBJ2-7; D is unclear. This CDR3 is built from 14 residues. The germline V gene has CDR1 MNHNS and CDR2 SASEGT. Trimming pared 6 bases from V and 7 bases from J, leaving 19 bases between. CDR3 sequence reads: CASSVSPRHSEQYF. The CDR3 nucleotides are TGTGCCAGCAGCGTCAGCCCCCGACATTCGGAGCAGTACTTC.

This chain links TRBV2 with TRBJ2-3; 10 positions match TRBD1. Germline loops: CDR1 SNHLY, CDR2 FYNNEI. J was trimmed by 5 bases and V by 5 bases; bases with no gene match: 19. This CDR3 comprises 19 residues. The CDR3 sequence is CASSYGIVFGTGVLDTQYF. CDR3 in DNA: TGTGCCAGCAGTTATGGGATTGTTTTTGGGACAGGGGTTTTAGATACGCAGTATTTT.

V usage is TRBV5-1 and J usage is TRBJ2-2; D is unresolved. This CDR3 has 15 amino acids. Germline CDR1 and CDR2: SGHRS and YFSETQ. Trimming removed 3 bases at V and 2 bases at J, with 11 bases between. CDR3 sequence: CASSWPKLNTGELFF. The DNA of the CDR3 is TGCGCCAGCAGCTGGCCTAAACTTAACACCGGGGAGCTGTTTTTT.

The V gene is TRBV7-8, the J gene TRBJ2-4; the match to TRBD2 covers 9 bases. Per germline, CDR1 SGHVS and CDR2 FQNEAQ. V was pared by 2 bases and J by 3 bases, with 8 bases of the junction left unmatched. This CDR3 spans 17 amino acids. In nucleotides, the CDR3 is TGTGCCAGCAGCTTATCGGGCGGGAGGGTGGTCAAAAACATTCAGTACTTC. As protein: CASSLSGGRVVKNIQYF.

The genes are TRBV9 and TRBJ2-1; D is perhaps TRBD1 (5 bases). Germline V gene data show CDR1 as SGDLS and CDR2 as YYNGEE. The CDR3 totals 15 residues. The V and J ends lost 0 bases and 2 bases respectively, with 9 bases between them. In DNA form, the CDR3 reads TGTGCCAGCAGCGTAGGGACAACAACCTACAATGAGCAGTTCTTC. This encodes CASSVGTTTYNEQFF.